The present T cell receptor (beta chain) was sequenced within a study of shared clonotypes between healthy human individuals. Study-level results: Even with large depth, rarefaction showed that sorted-subset sequencing was incomplete.

Memory CD4+ cells were the fraction left after CD45RA+ naive selection. Using immunoSEQ multiplex PCR, the repertoire was profiled, and TCRdb retains in-frame clones only, with some absent. The sample consists of fewer than 3 million clones, around 92% of them appearing once. Concerning this clone itself: The antigen is undetermined.

This TCR derives from a man between 18 and 35 years old in good health. Some clones in this sample may be carry-over from other donors' samples. The sample comprised naive CD4+ T cells from PBMCs. Subset indicated: CD45RA+ positively selected.

The CDR3 sequence is CASYPPGTSGRYTRFF. CDR3 sequence (DNA): TGTGCCAGCTACCCTCCCGGGACTAGCGGGAGGTACACCCGGTTCTTC. This chain connects TRBV2 to TRBJ2-1; 15 bases map to TRBD2. V lost 8 bases to trimming and J lost 15 bases; unmatched junction nucleotides: 17. The CDR3 covers 16 residues. Per the germline V gene, CDR1 is SNHLY and CDR2 is FYNNEI.